The 29 T cell receptor beta chains reported below all come from one sample, sequenced in a study of cytomegalovirus exposure and HLA in healthy donors. Use of 60 Vbeta and 13 Jbeta primers characterized the PCR. Produced via immunoSEQ multiplex PCR; TCRdb's table is partial and in-frame only. The sample records 150,000 to 200,000 clones, roughly three quarters being singletons. Sequencing input: PBMCs. All receptors derive from a man aged 40-50 years in good health and CMV-seropositive.

The chain links TRBV4-3 to TRBJ1-5; TRBD1 matches 7 bases. Per germline, CDR1 LGHNA and CDR2 YSLEER. This CDR3 has 19 residues. V dropped 1 base and J dropped 7; count of bases not matched to a gene: 19. CDR3 coding DNA: TGCGCCAGCAGCCAAGGCTTGTTCCCGGGACAGAGCCAGATCCAGCCCCAGCATTTT. Translation gives CASSQGLFPGQSQIQPQHF.

This clone was seen a handful of times. V gene TRBV5-1 combines with J gene TRBJ1-1, with 7 nucleotides matching TRBD1. Germline V gene data show CDR1 as SGHRS and CDR2 as YFSETQ. The CDR3 is made up of 15 amino acids. J was trimmed by 0 bases and V by 4 bases; bases with no gene match: 6. The CDR3 loop reads CASSPEGQLNTEAFF. CDR3 sequence (DNA): TGCGCCAGCAGCCCCGAGGGACAGCTGAACACTGAAGCTTTCTTT.

The chain joins TRBV11-3 to TRBJ2-2, with D tentatively TRBD2 (6 bases). The CDR3 runs to 13 residues. V was trimmed by 3 bases and J by 8 bases, leaving 10 bases between them. Looked up from germline, CDR1 is SGHNT and CDR2 is YENEEA. The CDR3 nucleotides read TGTGCCAGCAGCTTGCAGGGAGGAGGGGAGCTGTTTTTT. Amino acid sequence: CASSLQGGGELFF.

This chain connects TRBV28 to TRBJ1-1; maybe TRBD1 (5 bases). This CDR3 has 16 residues. CDR1 is MDHEN, CDR2 SYDVKM, per germline. Trimming removed 3 bases at V and 0 bases at J, with 14 bases between. The CDR3 sequence is CASSFIGSGMNTEAFF. The CDR3 bases are TGTGCCAGCAGTTTCATAGGATCAGGGATGAACACTGAAGCTTTCTTT.

V usage is TRBV9 and J usage is TRBJ1-4; TRBD1 matches 10 bases. CDR1 and CDR2 (germline): SGDLS, YYNGEE. The junction had 3 bases not matched to a gene; V was cut back by 3 bases and J by 4 bases. This CDR3 contains 15 residues. In nucleotides, the CDR3 is TGTGCCAGCAGCGCCGGGACAGGGGTTAATGAAAAACTGTTTTTT. This codes for CASSAGTGVNEKLFF.

The rearrangement uses TRBV6-5 and TRBJ1-2, with D perhaps matching TRBD1 (6 bases). The CDR3 covers 13 residues. With 8 bases removed from V and 7 bases from J, the gap between germline ends came to 17 bases. Germline V gene sequence: CDR1 MNHEY, CDR2 SVGAGI. CDR3 DNA sequence: TGTGCCAGCTCTGACCTAGGGGGACCTGGCTACACCTTC. This gives the protein CASSDLGGPGYTF.

This rearrangement joins TRBV2 to TRBJ2-5; 7 bases are a match to TRBD1. The CDR3 has 14 amino acids. From germline, CDR1 is SNHLY and CDR2 FYNNEI. V lost 6 bases, J lost 4 bases, and 8 bases stayed unmatched. In nucleotides, the CDR3 is TGTGCCAGCAGGACAGGGCTCTTCCGAGAGACCCAGTACTTC. Amino acids: CASRTGLFRETQYF.

V gene TRBV14 combines with J gene TRBJ2-7; the match to TRBD2 covers 11 bases. The CDR3 runs to 15 residues. J was trimmed by 7 bases and V by 4 bases; bases with no gene match: 9. Germline assignment: CDR1 SGHDN and CDR2 FVKESK. CDR3 DNA: TGTGCCAGCAGCCTGATAGCGGGGGGGCCGGGGGAGCAGTACTTC. Encoded protein: CASSLIAGGPGEQYF.

The chain has TRBV15 and TRBJ1-4; 10 bases are a match to TRBD1. The trim removed 3 bases at V and 6 bases at J, leaving 1 base unmatched. Germline CDR1 LNHNV, CDR2 YYDKDF (reference sequence). The CDR3 loop spans 14 amino acids. The CDR3, as DNA: TGTGCCACCAGCAGGGACAGGGGGTATGAAAAACTGTTTTTT. The encoded protein is CATSRDRGYEKLFF.

The chain couples TRBV7-3 to TRBJ2-2, with D perhaps TRBD2 (7 bases). The CDR3 consists of 14 residues. Germline values: CDR1 SGHTA, CDR2 FQGTGA. The ends were cut back, 5 bases at V and 5 bases at J, with 12 bases in the middle. CDR3 sequence: CASSRGGVTGELFF. The DNA for the CDR3 is TGTGCCAGCAGCCGAGGGGGGGTAACCGGGGAGCTGTTTTTT.

Concerning this clone itself: This sample also contains other DNA sequences that code for the same CDR3. V is TRBV18 and J is TRBJ2-7; 7 bases fit TRBD1. The V gene's germline CDR1 is KGHSH and CDR2 LQKENI. V shed 2 bases, J shed 7 bases, and the junction held 5 bases outside the gene matches. CDR3 size: 13 residues. CDR3 in amino acids: CASSPRGLEEQYF. The CDR3 nucleotides read TGTGCCAGCTCACCAAGGGGGCTGGAGGAGCAGTACTTC.

The chain carries TRBV2 and TRBJ1-1; D may be TRBD1 (5 bases). V lost 2 bases and J lost 1, with 8 bases in between. Germline CDR1 reads SNHLY; CDR2 reads FYNNEI. The CDR3 runs to 14 residues. CDR3 sequence reads: CASSEWQGNTEAFF. CDR3 in DNA: TGTGCCAGCAGTGAATGGCAGGGGAACACTGAAGCTTTCTTT.

The CDR3 protein is CASSQDWREGRGYGYTF. The CDR3 region has the DNA TGCGCCAGCAGCCAAGATTGGAGGGAGGGAAGGGGATATGGCTACACCTTC. The J gene is TRBJ1-2, the V gene TRBV4-3; TRBD1 might be the D (5 bases). Germline V lookup: CDR1 LGHNA, CDR2 YSLEER. The ends were cut back, 0 bases at V and 5 bases at J, with 19 bases in the middle. The CDR3 is made up of 17 amino acids.

The chain combines TRBV7-2 with TRBJ2-5, with 7 bases aligning to TRBD2. The CDR3 runs to 15 residues. V was clipped by 4 bases and J by 4 bases; unmatched bases: 9. The germline CDR1 and CDR2 sequences are SGHTA and FQGNSA. DNA of the CDR3: TGTGCCAGCAGCTCTAGCCCGGGGAGGGCAGAGACCCAGTACTTC. Translation: CASSSSPGRAETQYF.

The genes are TRBV10-3 and TRBJ2-4; D uncertain. This CDR3 has 15 residues. With 3 bases removed from V and 0 bases from J, the gap between germline ends came to 9 bases. Germline-derived CDR1 and CDR2 are ENHRY and SYGVKD. CDR3 protein: CAISEGWAAKNIQYF. DNA for the CDR3: TGTGCCATCAGTGAAGGATGGGCAGCCAAAAACATTCAGTACTTC.

The chain is built from TRBV7-3 and TRBJ1-6; 9 positions match TRBD1. This CDR3 region has 16 residues. Germline CDR1 reads SGHTA; CDR2 reads FQGTGA. After removal of 5 bases from V and 9 bases from J, the junction contained 11 bases not matched to a gene. The CDR3 loop is CASSLEGGDRASPLHF. The CDR3 DNA is TGTGCCAGCAGCCTCGAGGGGGGGGACAGGGCTTCACCCCTCCACTTT.

This clone was recorded only once. V gene TRBV7-3 combines with J gene TRBJ1-1; no definite D call. This CDR3 region has 13 residues. V shed 3 bases and J shed 4 bases, with 9 bases lying between them. CDR1 and CDR2 (germline): SGHTA, FQGTGA. The CDR3, as DNA: TGTGCCAGCAGCTTCTCACAGAGCACTGAAGCTTTCTTT. This encodes CASSFSQSTEAFF. The whole variable domain, filled in from reference TRBV7-3 and TRBJ1-1, reads GAGVSQTPSNKVTEKGKYVELRCDPISGHTALYWYRQSLGQGPEFLIYFQGTGAADDSGLPNDRFFAVRPEGSVSTLKIQRTERGDSAVYLCASSFSQSTEAFFGQGTRLTVV.

This chain links TRBV29-1 with TRBJ1-1, with TRBD1 identical over 9 bases. The germline V gene has CDR1 SQVTM and CDR2 ANQGSEA. CDR3 length: 9 residues. The junction had 2 bases not matched to a gene; V was cut back by 7 bases and J by 11 bases. The CDR3 reads CSAGTGAFF. Written as DNA, the CDR3 is TGCAGCGCCGGGACAGGGGCTTTCTTT.

The chain has TRBV5-1 and TRBJ2-2; TRBD2 aligns across 10 bases. This CDR3 spans 14 amino acids. After removal of 4 bases from V and 7 bases from J, the junction contained 4 bases not matched to a gene. Germline-derived CDR1 and CDR2 are SGHRS and YFSETQ. The chain's CDR3 is CASSQSGRDGELFF. As DNA, the CDR3 is TGCGCCAGCAGCCAAAGCGGGAGGGACGGGGAGCTGTTTTTT.

J is TRBJ2-7 and V is TRBV6-1, with D perhaps matching TRBD1 (6 bases). The CDR3 loop spans 14 amino acids. Trimming took 5 bases from V and 1 from J, leaving 12 bases between them. The germline CDR1 and CDR2 sequences are MNHNS and SASEGT. DNA of the CDR3: TGTGCCAGCAGTATAGGGGGTCTATCCTACGAGCAGTACTTC. Translating it yields CASSIGGLSYEQYF.

This clone has a handful of counts. This rearrangement joins TRBV6-1 to TRBJ2-3, with D maybe TRBD1 (5 bases). Per the germline V gene, CDR1 is MNHNS and CDR2 is SASEGT. The CDR3 covers 13 residues. V was pared by 2 bases and J by 9 bases, with 12 bases between. The CDR3 region is CASSELGVGTQYF. The CDR3 DNA reads as TGTGCCAGCAGTGAATTAGGGGTGGGCACGCAGTATTTT.

The DNA for the CDR3 is TGCAGCGTTGACAGGGGGCGCAGTAATGAGCAGTTCTTC. It is translated as CSVDRGRSNEQFF. V and J are TRBV29-1 and TRBJ2-1; 8 nucleotides agree with TRBD1. The CDR3 is made up of 13 amino acids. V lost 3 bases and J lost 7; bases outside the gene matches: 5. Per germline, CDR1 SQVTM and CDR2 ANQGSEA.

The chain has TRBV21-1 and TRBJ1-6; TRBD1 was called by the table and not checked on the DNA. TRBV21-1 is described as a pseudogene. The CDR3 consists of 17 residues. CDR3 in amino acids: CASSASEQGTYNSPLHF. The CDR3 region has the DNA TGTGCCAGCAGCGCCTCCGAACAGGGGACCTATAATTCACCCCTCCACTTT.

This sequence joins TRBV7-2 and TRBJ1-2; D unclear. The CDR3 runs to 13 residues. The ends were cut back, 5 bases at V and 6 bases at J, with 13 bases in the middle. Germline V lookup: CDR1 SGHTA, CDR2 FQGNSA. CDR3 sequence (DNA): TGTGCCAGCAGCACTGGACTGACTAATGGCTACACCTTC. Its translation: CASSTGLTNGYTF.

J is TRBJ1-5 and V is TRBV6-1; weak D call: TRBD1 (6 bases). Trimming cost V 4 bases and J 7 bases, with 14 bases left between them. The CDR3 is 14 amino acids. Germline CDR1 is MNHNS and CDR2 is SASEGT. CDR3 nucleotide sequence: TGTGCCAGCAGTGCTACAGGGTCAGGGCAGCCCCAGCATTTT. It specifies CASSATGSGQPQHF.

The chain recombines TRBV6-4 with TRBJ2-5; 10 positions agree with TRBD1. This CDR3 is 15 amino acids long. Germline V gene sequence: CDR1 MRHNA, CDR2 SNTAGT. V dropped 6 bases and J dropped 1; count of bases not matched to a gene: 5. CDR3 in DNA: TGTGCCAGCAGGGGGGACAGGGGACTCCAAGAGACCCAGTACTTC. This codes for CASRGDRGLQETQYF.

J is TRBJ2-5 and V is TRBV7-2, with D perhaps matching TRBD2 (6 bases). With 5 bases removed from V and 5 bases from J, the gap between germline ends came to 18 bases. The CDR3 runs 15 residues. Per germline, CDR1 SGHTA and CDR2 FQGNSA. Here the CDR3 DNA reads TGTGCCAGCAGCAGCGGGTTCCAGCAGCTGGAGACCCAGTACTTC. Protein sequence: CASSSGFQQLETQYF.

The rearrangement uses TRBV27 and TRBJ2-7; D unclear. Germline V gene data show CDR1 as MNHEY and CDR2 as SMNVEV (reference sequence). CDR3 length: 13 amino acids. Trimming shortened V by 3 bases and J by 2 bases, and 8 bases separated the two germline ends. The CDR3 region is CASSLAETYEQYF. The CDR3 bases are TGTGCCAGCAGTTTGGCAGAAACCTACGAGCAGTACTTC.

The V gene is TRBV9, the J gene TRBJ2-7; 10 bases match TRBD2. Per the germline V gene, CDR1 is SGDLS and CDR2 is YYNGEE. V gave up 0 bases and J gave up 2 bases; unmatched junction bases: 2. This CDR3 spans 15 amino acids. The CDR3 reads CASSVVAGGTYEQYF. DNA for the CDR3: TGTGCCAGCAGCGTAGTAGCGGGGGGAACCTACGAGCAGTACTTC.